Presented here are 3 T cell receptor beta chains from one specimen sequenced in a study of control samples from healthy donors and cancer patients (dated by TCRdb to 2018 to 2020). The receptor library was made with the immunoSEQ multiplex PCR assay. Held by TCRdb, this immuneACCESS table contains in-frame sequences only and omits some clones. Under half of the omission traces to an unresolved V gene where checked; the cause of the rest is unknown. This sample holds about 35,000 clones; under 95% were observed only once. Clones ranked in the top ten supply 1.5% to 2% of the sample. Material for sequencing was PBMCs. Receptors were obtained from a man in his forties with colorectal cancer.

DNA of the CDR3: TGCGCCAGCAGAAATACAGGTTCCCACACTGAAGCTTTCTTT. This codes for CASRNTGSHTEAFF. The chain employs TRBV5-1 and TRBJ1-1; D may be TRBD1 (5 bases). This CDR3 is 14 amino acids long. From germline, CDR1 is SGHRS and CDR2 YFSETQ. Trimming removed 5 bases at V and 3 bases at J, with 14 bases between.

The chain has TRBV5-8 and TRBJ2-1; D gene ambiguous. This CDR3 region has 16 residues. The V gene's germline CDR1 is SGHTS and CDR2 YDEGEE. V gave up 0 bases and J gave up 1 base, with 11 bases separating them. The CDR3 nucleotides are TGTGCCAGCAGCTTGGCTGGCCTATCTTCCTACAATGAGCAGTTCTTC. Its translation is CASSLAGLSSYNEQFF. Complete variable domain (other parts from reference TRBV5-8 and TRBJ2-1): EAGVTQSPTHLIKTRGQQATLRCSPISGHTSVYWYQQALGLGLQFLLWYDEGEERNRGNFPPRFSGRQFPNYSSELNVNALELEDSALYLCASSLAGLSSYNEQFFGPGTRLTVL.

The chain has TRBV7-8 and TRBJ2-7; possibly TRBD1 or TRBD2 for D (6 bases each). Germline V gives CDR1 SGHVS, CDR2 FQNEAQ. Trimming removed 4 bases from V and 0 bases from J, with 10 bases in between. This CDR3 comprises 14 residues. CDR3 in amino acids: CASSSGASSYEQYF. In nucleotides, the CDR3 is TGTGCCAGCAGCTCGGGGGCCAGCTCCTACGAGCAGTACTTC.